The entry below describes one T cell receptor beta chain. A multiplex PCR was run with 60 Vbeta primers and 13 Jbeta primers. Profiling relied on immunoSEQ multiplex PCR, and the TCRdb table lists in-frame clones only, not all of them. The table lists roughly 190,000 clones, approximately 82% of them singletons. The data are from a study of cytomegalovirus exposure and HLA in healthy donors. The CDR3 extends over 15 amino acids. Germline V gene lookup returns CDR1 SGHRS and CDR2 YFSETQ. After removal of 4 bases from V and 5 bases from J, the junction contained 9 bases not matched to a gene. The genes are TRBV5-1 and TRBJ1-1; 9 bases are a match to TRBD1. Sequenced input: PBMCs. The origin of this receptor is a man between 40 and 49 years old in good health and CMV-seropositive. DNA of the CDR3: TGCGCCAGCAGCCTGACAGGGGGATCAAGGACTGAAGCTTTCTTT. Amino acid sequence: CASSLTGGSRTEAFF.